The next 16 T cell receptor beta chains were all read from a single sample in a study of T cells in Graves' hyperthyroidism and ophthalmopathy. The TCR beta CDR3 regions underwent amplification using RNA transcripts as the source. Carried out on the TCR CDR3, a first-round RT-PCR used the HTBI primer set. Each CDR3 protein is one row after TCRdb ran MiXCR on the multiplex PCR reads. The sample has hundreds of thousands of distinct CDR3 sequences, 45% seen once; the top ten hold approximately 7.2%. The sequencing sample was made of peripheral blood or thyroid tissue (not recorded which). These receptors originate from an adult man with Graves' disease, either hyperthyroidism or ophthalmopathy (not recorded which).

This clonotype appeared many times. This chain links TRBV11-2 with TRBJ1-2; no reliable D call. This CDR3 is built from 11 residues. CDR1 SGHAT and CDR2 FQNNGV come from the germline V gene. V dropped 6 bases and J dropped 8 bases, with 10 bases sitting between them. This CDR3 is CASRFGAGYTF. The DNA for the CDR3 is TGTGCCAGCAGATTCGGTGCGGGCTACACCTTC.

The sample holds many counts of this clonotype. V is TRBV15 and J is TRBJ1-2; D remains ambiguous. Germline V lookup: CDR1 LNHNV, CDR2 YYDKDF (reference sequence). V lost 0 bases to trimming and J lost 6 bases, with 11 bases between them. The CDR3 totals 14 residues. This CDR3 reads CATSRDLTGDGYTF. CDR3 sequence (DNA): TGTGCCACCAGCAGAGATCTAACGGGTGATGGCTACACCTTC.

This clonotype turned up a few times. The chain carries TRBV7-9 and TRBJ1-2; tentatively, D is TRBD1 (6 bases). Germline CDR1 SEHNR, CDR2 FQNEAQ (reference sequence). V lost 3 bases to trimming and J lost 4 bases, with 12 bases between them. The CDR3 consists of 14 residues. The CDR3 DNA is TGTGCCAGCAGCTTTAGGACAGACAGCTATGGCTACACCTTC. Protein product: CASSFRTDSYGYTF.

Concerning this clonotype: One base away lies a much larger clone, so this may be a sequencing read error. V and J are TRBV20-1 and TRBJ2-7; perhaps TRBD2 as D (5 bases). The CDR3 runs 11 residues. The V end was cut by 1 base, the J end by 9 bases, with 10 bases between. Germline V gives CDR1 DFQATT, CDR2 SNEGSKA (reference sequence). CDR3 region: CSARGKRGQYF. The CDR3 DNA reads TGCAGTGCTAGAGGGAAACGGGGGCAGTACTTC.

This clonotype appeared a few times. This chain connects TRBV3-1 to TRBJ1-4; a possible D gene is TRBD1 (5 bases). V dropped 4 bases and J dropped 8 bases, with 8 bases sitting between them. The CDR3 covers 12 residues. Germline lookup yields CDR1 LGHDT and CDR2 YNNKEL (reference sequence). DNA for the CDR3: TGTGCCAGCAGCCGAAACAGGGAAAAACTGTTTTTT. Protein sequence: CASSRNREKLFF.

This clonotype was detected ten times or more. This chain joins TRBV7-2 and TRBJ1-6; no definite D call. The V end lost 1 base, the J end lost 10 bases, and 8 bases lay between the germline ends. CDR3 size: 13 residues. Looked up from germline, CDR1 is SGHTA and CDR2 is FQGNSA. The CDR3 region is CASSLDLTSPLHF. The CDR3 bases are TGTGCCAGCAGCTTAGATTTAACATCACCCCTCCACTTT.

This clonotype was detected many times. The chain employs TRBV24-1 and TRBJ2-5; D not certain. Germline CDR1 is KGHDR and CDR2 is SFDVKD. The CDR3 runs 12 residues. V shed 1 base and J shed 7 bases, with 6 bases lying between them. CDR3 region: CATSDFWGTQYF. Written as DNA, the CDR3 is TGTGCCACCAGTGATTTCTGGGGGACCCAGTACTTC.

The rearrangement uses TRBV2 and TRBJ1-5; no reliable D call. CDR3 size: 13 residues. Germline V CDR1 and CDR2: SNHLY, FYNNEI. V was clipped by 2 bases and J by 3 bases, with 5 bases between them. CDR3 sequence reads: CASSEQLNQPQHF. CDR3 nucleotide sequence: TGTGCCAGCAGTGAACAGCTCAATCAGCCCCAGCATTTT.

The DNA of the CDR3 is TGTGCCAGCAGTGTCAGACAGGGTAGTGGAGCTTTCTTT. Translated: CASSVRQGSGAFF. The V gene is TRBV2, the J gene TRBJ1-1; 7 bases are a match to TRBD1. V gave up 4 bases and J gave up 10 bases; unmatched junction bases: 9. The length of the CDR3 is 13 residues. The germline gives CDR1 SNHLY, CDR2 FYNNEI.

This clonotype showed up just a few times. The chain is built from TRBV5-1 and TRBJ1-2; tentative D call: TRBD1 (6 bases). Germline V lookup: CDR1 SGHRS, CDR2 YFSETQ. The length of the CDR3 is 12 residues. V lost 5 bases to trimming and J lost 6 bases, with 11 bases between them. CDR3 nucleotides: TGCGCCAGCAGATCAGGGGCTGATGGCTACACCTTC. It encodes CASRSGADGYTF. Full variable domain (rest looked up from reference TRBV5-1 and TRBJ1-2): KAGVTQTPRYLIKTRGQQVTLSCSPISGHRSVSWYQQTPGQGLQFLFEYFSETQRNKGNFPGRFSGRQFSNSRSEMNVSTLELGDSALYLCASRSGADGYTFGSGTRLTVV.

Concerning this clonotype: A much larger clone differs by one base, so this may be a read error. The chain employs TRBV24-1 and TRBJ1-1; D is ambiguous. The CDR3 sequence is 14 residues long. Germline CDR1 is KGHDR and CDR2 is SFDVKD. V lost 6 bases, J lost 4 bases, and 14 bases lay in between. CDR3 amino acids: CATSSLGYRTEAFF. DNA for the CDR3: TGTGCCACCAGTTCCCTTGGGTATCGCACTGAAGCTTTCTTT.

Comment on this clonotype: This may be a read error, as it is one base from a much larger clone. The chain combines TRBV7-8 with TRBJ2-2, with D perhaps TRBD2 (5 bases). The V and J ends lost 4 bases and 7 bases respectively, with 19 bases between them. CDR1 is SGHVS, CDR2 FQNEAQ, per germline. This CDR3 is 16 amino acids long. The CDR3 nucleotides are TGTGCCAGCAGCTCAACCCCCCCCCGGGAAGACGGGGAGCTGTTTTTT. Translating gives CASSSTPPREDGELFF.

The CDR3 here is CASSPPTGTGELFF. As DNA, the CDR3 is TGCGCCAGCAGCCCACCTACGGGGACCGGGGAGCTGTTTTTT. This chain uses TRBV5-1 with TRBJ2-2; perhaps TRBD2 as D (5 bases). The CDR3 contains 14 residues. Trimming removed 4 bases from V and 5 bases from J, with 12 bases in between. Germline loops: CDR1 SGHRS, CDR2 YFSETQ.

The rearrangement links TRBV2 to TRBJ1-4; 10 positions agree with TRBD1. The CDR3 length is 12 residues. The V gene's germline CDR1 is SNHLY and CDR2 FYNNEI. V was clipped by 10 bases and J by 8 bases; unmatched bases: 4. The CDR3 DNA reads as TGTGCCATTCGGACAGGGGGAGAAAAACTGTTTTTT. Translation: CAIRTGGEKLFF.

The J gene is TRBJ1-6, the V gene TRBV20-1; 8 nucleotides match TRBD1. This CDR3 is 15 amino acids long. The J segment lost 6 bases and the V segment lost 3 bases, leaving 7 bases of the junction unmatched. The germline V gene encodes CDR1 DFQATT and CDR2 SNEGSKA (reference sequence). CDR3 DNA: TGCAGTGCTAGGGCAACCGGGACAGGTAATTCACCCCTCCACTTT. It specifies CSARATGTGNSPLHF.

The chain has TRBV19 and TRBJ2-7; TRBD2 matches 7 bases. The CDR3 covers 13 residues. Germline lookup yields CDR1 LNHDA and CDR2 SQIVND (reference sequence). V was clipped by 3 bases and J by 5 bases; unmatched bases: 4. As DNA, the CDR3 is TGTGCCAGTAGTATTGTGGCGGGGGACGAGCAGTACTTC. This encodes CASSIVAGDEQYF. The full variable domain, completed using reference TRBV19 and TRBJ2-7, is DGGITQSPKYLFRKEGQNVTLSCEQNLNHDAMYWYRQDPGQGLRLIYYSQIVNDFQKGDIAEGYSVSREKKESFPLTVTSAQKNPTAFYLCASSIVAGDEQYFGPGTRLTVT.